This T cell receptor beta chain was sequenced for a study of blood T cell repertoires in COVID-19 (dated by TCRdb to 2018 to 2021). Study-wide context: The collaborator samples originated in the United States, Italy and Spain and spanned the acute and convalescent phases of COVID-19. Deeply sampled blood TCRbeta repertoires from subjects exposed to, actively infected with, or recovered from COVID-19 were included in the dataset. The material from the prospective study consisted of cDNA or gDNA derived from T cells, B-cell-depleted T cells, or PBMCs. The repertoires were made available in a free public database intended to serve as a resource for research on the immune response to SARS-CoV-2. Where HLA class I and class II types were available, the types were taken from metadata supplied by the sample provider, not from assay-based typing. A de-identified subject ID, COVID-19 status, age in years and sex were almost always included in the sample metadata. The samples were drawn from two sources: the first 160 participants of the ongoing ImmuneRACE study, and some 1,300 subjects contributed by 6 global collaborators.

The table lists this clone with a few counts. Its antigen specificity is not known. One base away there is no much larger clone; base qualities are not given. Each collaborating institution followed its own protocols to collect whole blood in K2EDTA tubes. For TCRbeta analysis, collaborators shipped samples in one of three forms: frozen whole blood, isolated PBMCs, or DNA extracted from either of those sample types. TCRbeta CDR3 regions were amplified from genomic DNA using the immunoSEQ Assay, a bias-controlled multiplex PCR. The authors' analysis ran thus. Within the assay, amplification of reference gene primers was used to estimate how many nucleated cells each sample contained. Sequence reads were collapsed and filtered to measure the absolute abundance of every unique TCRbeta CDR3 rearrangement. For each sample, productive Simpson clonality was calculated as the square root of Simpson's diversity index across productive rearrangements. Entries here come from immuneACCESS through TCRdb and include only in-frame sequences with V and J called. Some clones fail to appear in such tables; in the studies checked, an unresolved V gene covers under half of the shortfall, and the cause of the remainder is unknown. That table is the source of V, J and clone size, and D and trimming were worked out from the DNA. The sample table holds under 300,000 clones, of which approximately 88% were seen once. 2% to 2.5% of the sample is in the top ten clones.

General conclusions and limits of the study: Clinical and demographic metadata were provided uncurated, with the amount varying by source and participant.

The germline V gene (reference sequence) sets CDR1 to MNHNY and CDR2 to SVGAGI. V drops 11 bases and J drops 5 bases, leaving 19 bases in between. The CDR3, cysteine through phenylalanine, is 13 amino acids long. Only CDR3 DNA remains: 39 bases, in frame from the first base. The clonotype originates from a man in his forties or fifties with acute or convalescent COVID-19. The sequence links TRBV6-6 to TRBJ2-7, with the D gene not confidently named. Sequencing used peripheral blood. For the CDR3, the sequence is CALAAGFLDEQYF. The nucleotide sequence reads TGTGCCCTGGCGGCCGGCTTTTTAGACGAGCAGTACTTC.